These T cell receptor beta chains were read from a single sample in a study of blood T cell repertoires in COVID-19. Sequencing was performed with immunoSEQ multiplex PCR; in TCRdb, only in-frame clones are kept and a portion is missing. This table has about 280,000 clones, around 89% appearing once. Sequenced sample: peripheral blood. The receptors come from a man aged 35 to 55 with acute or convalescent COVID-19. Each CDR3 is given with its conserved first and last residue. D genes are given only for firm matches. Part of the rows lack a size; the others show once, few, many or a class for expanded clones.

CRVGGNNEQFF | TGCAGGGTTGGGGGGAACAATGAGCAGTTCTTC | TRBV20-1 | - | - | 11 | TRBJ2-1
CASSRGQGAREQYF | TGTGCCAGCAGCCGGGGACAGGGGGCGAGGGAGCAGTACTTC | TRBV11-1 | TRBD1 | - | 14 | TRBJ2-7
CASSQRQGRDGYTF | TGTGCCAGCAGCCAGAGACAGGGAAGGGATGGCTACACCTTC | TRBV3-1/TRBV3-2 | TRBD1 | few | 14 | TRBJ1-2
CASGQLERGQGRHYEQYF | TGTGCCAGCGGACAACTAGAAAGGGGACAGGGGCGGCATTACGAGCAGTACTTC | TRBV7-7 | TRBD1 | - | 18 | TRBJ2-7
CASSEGTGAMTGELFF | TGTGCCAGCAGTGAAGGTACAGGGGCGATGACCGGGGAGCTGTTTTTT | TRBV6-1 | TRBD1 | - | 16 | TRBJ2-2
CASGDNSGNTIYF | TGTGCCAGCGGGGACAACTCTGGAAACACCATATATTTT | TRBV9 | - | - | 13 | TRBJ1-3
CASSYRGSGYTF | TGTGCCAGTAGTTACAGGGGGTCGGGCTACACCTTC | TRBV19 | TRBD1 | few | 12 | TRBJ1-2
CASSLQGNEQFF | TGCGCCAGCAGCTTACAGGGTAATGAGCAGTTCTTC | TRBV5-1 | - | - | 12 | TRBJ2-1
CASSSDIYGYTF | TGTGCCAGCAGCTCTGACATCTATGGCTACACCTTC | TRBV5-4 | - | - | 12 | TRBJ1-2
CASSIDGGAYNEQFF | TGTGCCAGTAGTATTGATGGCGGGGCTTACAATGAGCAGTTCTTC | TRBV19 | - | - | 15 | TRBJ2-1
CASSLGPNYGYTF | TGTGCCAGCAGTTTAGGCCCAAACTATGGCTACACCTTC | TRBV28 | - | - | 13 | TRBJ1-2
CASSVIGGGGTEAFF | TGTGCCAGCAGTGTTATAGGAGGGGGCGGGACTGAAGCTTTCTTT | TRBV2 | TRBD1 | - | 15 | TRBJ1-1
CASSDRGNQPQHF | TGCGCCAGCAGTGACCGGGGAAATCAGCCCCAGCATTTT | TRBV10-2 | - | once | 13 | TRBJ1-5
CASSFAQGVDTQYF | TGTGCCAGCAGTTTTGCACAGGGGGTAGATACGCAGTATTTT | TRBV27 | TRBD1 | - | 14 | TRBJ2-3
CASSLGDSQNIQYF | TGCGCCAGCAGCTTGGGTGACAGCCAAAACATTCAGTACTTC | TRBV5-1 | - | - | 14 | TRBJ2-4